These T cell receptor beta chains were read from a single sample in a study of blood T cell repertoires in COVID-19. Some clones are missing from TCRdb's copy, which holds only in-frame ones; the method was immunoSEQ multiplex PCR. The table includes tens of thousands of clones, around 83% detected once. The specimen was peripheral blood. Receptor source: a man aged 70 or older with acute or convalescent COVID-19. The CDR3 runs from the conserved cysteine through the conserved F or W. Each record gives: J gene, clone size, D gene, CDR3 length, V gene, CDR3 protein, CDR3 DNA. A D gene is named only where the DNA matches it firmly. Only part of the rows carry a size: once, few, many, or a class if the clone is expanded.

j_gene: TRBJ2-7; abundance: NA; d_gene: TRBD1; len: 15; v_gene: TRBV28; CDR3aa: CASSSLYRGAYEQYF; CDR3nt: TGTGCCAGCAGTTCGCTTTACAGGGGAGCGTACGAGCAGTACTTC
j_gene: TRBJ1-2; abundance: NA; d_gene: NA; len: 17; v_gene: TRBV19; CDR3aa: CASSIDINSGNIYGYTF; CDR3nt: TGTGCCAGTAGTATAGATATAAACAGCGGGAACATCTATGGCTACACCTTC
j_gene: TRBJ2-1; abundance: NA; d_gene: TRBD2; len: 18; v_gene: TRBV6-2/TRBV6-3; CDR3aa: CASSYSKAGGLSYNEQFF; CDR3nt: TGTGCCAGCAGTTACTCGAAAGCGGGGGGCCTCTCCTACAATGAGCAGTTCTTC
j_gene: TRBJ1-3; abundance: NA; d_gene: NA; len: 14; v_gene: TRBV9; CDR3aa: CASSELSSGNTIYF; CDR3nt: TGTGCCAGCAGCGAGCTGAGCTCTGGAAACACCATATATTTT
j_gene: TRBJ2-7; abundance: NA; d_gene: TRBD2; len: 14; v_gene: TRBV11-3; CDR3aa: CASSFGGRPDEQYF; CDR3nt: TGTGCCAGCAGCTTCGGCGGGAGGCCGGACGAGCAGTACTTC
j_gene: TRBJ1-5; abundance: NA; d_gene: NA; len: 15; v_gene: TRBV7-9; CDR3aa: CASSLVGRGNQPQHF; CDR3nt: TGTGCCAGCAGCTTAGTGGGGCGGGGAAATCAGCCCCAGCATTTT
j_gene: TRBJ2-3; abundance: NA; d_gene: NA; len: 15; v_gene: TRBV5-6; CDR3aa: CASSVRTSRTDTQYF; CDR3nt: TGTGCCAGCAGCGTGAGGACTTCCCGCACAGATACGCAGTATTTT
j_gene: TRBJ1-1; abundance: few; d_gene: NA; len: 12; v_gene: TRBV12-3/TRBV12-4; CDR3aa: CASTRFGAEAFF; CDR3nt: TGTGCCAGCACCCGATTCGGGGCTGAAGCTTTCTTT
j_gene: TRBJ1-4; abundance: NA; d_gene: NA; len: 15; v_gene: TRBV7-2; CDR3aa: CASSSLGSTNEKLFF; CDR3nt: TGTGCCAGCAGCTCCCTAGGATCAACTAATGAAAAACTGTTTTTT
j_gene: TRBJ2-7; abundance: NA; d_gene: NA; len: 16; v_gene: TRBV7-8; CDR3aa: CASSLASTVYAYEQYF; CDR3nt: TGTGCCAGCAGCTTAGCGTCGACAGTATACGCCTACGAGCAGTACTTC
j_gene: TRBJ2-7; abundance: NA; d_gene: NA; len: 15; v_gene: TRBV12-5; CDR3aa: CASGLVPGPPYEQYF; CDR3nt: TGTGCTAGTGGTTTGGTACCCGGTCCTCCCTACGAGCAGTACTTC
j_gene: TRBJ1-2; abundance: few; d_gene: TRBD1; len: 15; v_gene: TRBV5-4; CDR3aa: CASSLRQGGNYGYTF; CDR3nt: TGTGCCAGCAGCTTGAGACAGGGGGGAAACTATGGCTACACCTTC
j_gene: TRBJ1-6; abundance: NA; d_gene: TRBD1; len: 15; v_gene: TRBV27; CDR3aa: CASSLSVRGTSPLHF; CDR3nt: TGTGCCAGCAGTTTATCCGTCAGGGGGACGTCTCCCCTCCACTTT
j_gene: TRBJ1-5; abundance: NA; d_gene: TRBD1; len: 14; v_gene: TRBV5-5; CDR3aa: CASSLAGGGQPQHF; CDR3nt: TGTGCCAGCAGCTTGGCAGGGGGAGGTCAGCCCCAGCATTTT
j_gene: TRBJ2-2; abundance: NA; d_gene: TRBD2; len: 16; v_gene: TRBV12-5; CDR3aa: CASGVIAGDLPGELFF; CDR3nt: TGTGCTAGTGGAGTCATAGCGGGAGATCTCCCCGGGGAGCTGTTTTTT
j_gene: TRBJ1-4; abundance: NA; d_gene: TRBD1; len: 13; v_gene: TRBV12-3/TRBV12-4; CDR3aa: CASSLQGGEKLFF; CDR3nt: TGTGCCAGCAGTCTTCAGGGGGGTGAAAAACTGTTTTTT
j_gene: TRBJ2-2; abundance: NA; d_gene: NA; len: 13; v_gene: TRBV7-3; CDR3aa: CASSSQGHGELFF; CDR3nt: TGTGCCAGCAGCTCTCAGGGGCACGGGGAGCTGTTTTTT
j_gene: TRBJ2-7; abundance: few; d_gene: TRBD2; len: 16; v_gene: TRBV6-2/TRBV6-3; CDR3aa: CASSPQVAGGPHEQYF; CDR3nt: TGTGCCAGCAGCCCCCAGGTAGCGGGAGGGCCTCACGAGCAGTACTTC
j_gene: TRBJ2-7; abundance: NA; d_gene: TRBD2; len: 19; v_gene: TRBV3-1/TRBV3-2; CDR3aa: CASSAHGGTSGSKAYEQYF; CDR3nt: TGTGCCAGCAGCGCGCACGGCGGGACTAGCGGGAGTAAGGCCTACGAGCAGTACTTC
j_gene: TRBJ2-3; abundance: NA; d_gene: NA; len: 17; v_gene: TRBV6-6; CDR3aa: CASSHHHPRGGTDTQYF; CDR3nt: TGTGCCAGCAGTCACCACCATCCAAGGGGCGGCACAGATACGCAGTATTTT
j_gene: TRBJ2-7; abundance: NA; d_gene: TRBD2; len: 18; v_gene: TRBV27; CDR3aa: CASTPLFSTTSGRSEQYF; CDR3nt: TGTGCCAGCACCCCACTTTTTAGCACGACTAGCGGGAGAAGCGAGCAGTACTTC
j_gene: TRBJ2-2; abundance: NA; d_gene: NA; len: 14; v_gene: TRBV7-3; CDR3aa: CASSPGFLGGELFF; CDR3nt: TGTGCCAGCAGCCCCGGGTTTCTAGGTGGGGAGCTGTTTTTT
j_gene: TRBJ2-2; abundance: NA; d_gene: NA; len: 17; v_gene: TRBV5-1; CDR3aa: CASSLASGTPNTGELFF; CDR3nt: TGCGCCAGCAGCTTGGCCTCGGGAACGCCGAACACCGGGGAGCTGTTTTTT
j_gene: TRBJ1-3; abundance: NA; d_gene: NA; len: 15; v_gene: TRBV7-2; CDR3aa: CASAEGPHSGNTIYF; CDR3nt: TGTGCCAGCGCGGAGGGGCCACACTCTGGAAACACCATATATTTT
j_gene: TRBJ2-5; abundance: NA; d_gene: TRBD1; len: 16; v_gene: TRBV24-1; CDR3aa: CATSSLNSGGLETQYF; CDR3nt: TGTGCCACCAGTTCGTTAAACTCAGGGGGCTTAGAGACCCAGTACTTC
j_gene: TRBJ1-2; abundance: NA; d_gene: NA; len: 14; v_gene: TRBV4-1; CDR3aa: CASYSRGQGKGYTF; CDR3nt: TGCGCCAGTTATTCAAGGGGCCAGGGTAAGGGCTACACCTTC
j_gene: TRBJ2-1; abundance: NA; d_gene: TRBD2; len: 18; v_gene: TRBV29-1; CDR3aa: CSVGGDVRLAEKYNEQFF; CDR3nt: TGCAGCGTTGGAGGGGACGTCAGACTAGCGGAGAAGTACAATGAGCAGTTCTTC
j_gene: TRBJ2-7; abundance: few; d_gene: NA; len: 12; v_gene: TRBV9; CDR3aa: CASSVDSYEQYF; CDR3nt: TGTGCCAGCAGCGTAGACAGCTACGAGCAGTACTTC
j_gene: TRBJ2-7; abundance: NA; d_gene: NA; len: 14; v_gene: TRBV6-5; CDR3aa: CASSYQARTYEQYF; CDR3nt: TGTGCCAGCAGTTACCAGGCACGCACCTACGAGCAGTACTTC
j_gene: TRBJ2-2; abundance: NA; d_gene: TRBD1; len: 15; v_gene: TRBV6-5; CDR3aa: CASSSGQGYTGELFF; CDR3nt: TGTGCCAGCAGTTCCGGACAGGGGTATACCGGGGAGCTGTTTTTT
j_gene: TRBJ2-1; abundance: NA; d_gene: NA; len: 13; v_gene: TRBV10-3; CDR3aa: CAITADSYNEQFF; CDR3nt: TGTGCCATCACCGCGGACAGTTACAATGAGCAGTTCTTC
j_gene: TRBJ1-2; abundance: NA; d_gene: TRBD1; len: 16; v_gene: TRBV5-4; CDR3aa: CASSEEDRGRGYGYTF; CDR3nt: TGTGCCAGCAGCGAAGAGGACAGGGGGCGCGGCTATGGCTACACCTTC
j_gene: TRBJ1-5; abundance: NA; d_gene: NA; len: 12; v_gene: TRBV28; CDR3aa: CASFVRNQPQHF; CDR3nt: TGTGCCAGCTTCGTCAGGAATCAGCCCCAGCATTTT
j_gene: TRBJ1-6; abundance: NA; d_gene: NA; len: 15; v_gene: TRBV2; CDR3aa: CASSTMETANSPLHF; CDR3nt: TGTGCCAGCAGTACTATGGAGACAGCTAATTCACCCCTCCACTTT
j_gene: TRBJ2-5; abundance: NA; d_gene: TRBD2; len: 16; v_gene: TRBV30; CDR3aa: CAWSPGPGLGGETQYF; CDR3nt: TGTGCCTGGAGTCCCGGTCCTGGACTAGGTGGAGAGACCCAGTACTTC
j_gene: TRBJ1-6; abundance: NA; d_gene: TRBD1; len: 13; v_gene: TRBV30; CDR3aa: CAWSATGDSPLHF; CDR3nt: TGTGCCTGGAGTGCGACAGGGGACTCACCCCTCCACTTT
j_gene: TRBJ2-2; abundance: NA; d_gene: TRBD2; len: 19; v_gene: TRBV4-2; CDR3aa: CASSQDLVGLPGGTGELFF; CDR3nt: TGTGCCAGCAGCCAAGATCTAGTGGGACTCCCGGGGGGCACCGGGGAGCTGTTTTTT
j_gene: TRBJ1-2; abundance: NA; d_gene: TRBD1; len: 16; v_gene: TRBV10-3; CDR3aa: CAISEPQGARDYGYTF; CDR3nt: TGTGCCATCAGTGAACCACAGGGGGCTCGGGACTATGGCTACACCTTC
j_gene: TRBJ1-1; abundance: few; d_gene: NA; len: 13; v_gene: TRBV14; CDR3aa: CASRDTGNTEAFF; CDR3nt: TGTGCCAGCAGAGACACAGGGAACACTGAAGCTTTCTTT
j_gene: TRBJ2-7; abundance: few; d_gene: NA; len: 15; v_gene: TRBV4-1; CDR3aa: CASSRNPDGAYEQYF; CDR3nt: TGCGCCAGCAGCCGAAATCCAGACGGAGCCTACGAGCAGTACTTC
j_gene: TRBJ2-7; abundance: NA; d_gene: TRBD1; len: 15; v_gene: TRBV19; CDR3aa: CASSTGQERTYEQYF; CDR3nt: TGTGCCAGTAGTACTGGACAGGAACGTACCTACGAGCAGTACTTC
j_gene: TRBJ1-3; abundance: NA; d_gene: TRBD1; len: 16; v_gene: TRBV5-4; CDR3aa: CASSDRDRRSGNTIYF; CDR3nt: TGTGCCAGCAGCGACCGGGACAGACGCTCTGGAAACACCATATATTTT
j_gene: TRBJ1-1; abundance: NA; d_gene: TRBD1; len: 15; v_gene: TRBV18; CDR3aa: CASSPIQGGGTEAFF; CDR3nt: TGTGCCAGCTCACCGATACAGGGGGGAGGCACTGAAGCTTTCTTT
j_gene: TRBJ2-3; abundance: NA; d_gene: NA; len: 11; v_gene: TRBV24-1; CDR3aa: CATSAGDTQYF; CDR3nt: TGTGCCACCTCGGCAGGAGATACGCAGTATTTT
j_gene: TRBJ2-3; abundance: NA; d_gene: NA; len: 12; v_gene: TRBV19; CDR3aa: CASSNPPHTQYF; CDR3nt: TGTGCCAGTAGTAATCCCCCTCATACGCAGTATTTT
j_gene: TRBJ2-7; abundance: NA; d_gene: TRBD1; len: 13; v_gene: TRBV7-8; CDR3aa: CASSRQGLNEQYF; CDR3nt: TGTGCCAGCAGCCGACAGGGATTGAACGAGCAGTACTTC
j_gene: TRBJ2-7; abundance: NA; d_gene: TRBD2; len: 15; v_gene: TRBV2; CDR3aa: CASSLSSGANYEQYF; CDR3nt: TGTGCCAGCAGTCTTTCTAGCGGCGCAAACTACGAGCAGTACTTC
j_gene: TRBJ2-3; abundance: NA; d_gene: TRBD2; len: 18; v_gene: TRBV24-1; CDR3aa: CATSRTSGSRAGADTQYF; CDR3nt: TGTGCCACCAGTAGGACTAGCGGGAGTCGCGCGGGCGCAGATACGCAGTATTTT
j_gene: TRBJ1-2; abundance: NA; d_gene: NA; len: 18; v_gene: TRBV19; CDR3aa: CASSIDNLQSTANYGYTF; CDR3nt: TGTGCCAGTAGTATAGATAACCTACAATCGACTGCTAACTATGGCTACACCTTC
j_gene: TRBJ1-3; abundance: NA; d_gene: NA; len: 16; v_gene: TRBV7-8; CDR3aa: CASSHSLLYSGNTIYF; CDR3nt: TGTGCCAGCAGCCATAGCCTACTTTACTCTGGAAACACCATATATTTT
j_gene: TRBJ1-2; abundance: NA; d_gene: NA; len: 14; v_gene: TRBV7-8; CDR3aa: CASSLDGINYGYTF; CDR3nt: TGTGCCAGCAGCCTGGACGGGATAAACTATGGCTACACCTTC
j_gene: TRBJ2-5; abundance: NA; d_gene: TRBD2; len: 19; v_gene: TRBV5-4; CDR3aa: CASSLGLLGLAGGQETQYF; CDR3nt: TGTGCCAGCAGCTTGGGCCTCTTGGGGCTAGCGGGTGGCCAAGAGACCCAGTACTTC
j_gene: TRBJ2-5; abundance: NA; d_gene: TRBD2; len: 16; v_gene: TRBV3-1/TRBV3-2; CDR3aa: CASSQVAGARGETQYF; CDR3nt: TGTGCCAGCAGCCAAGTAGCGGGGGCACGGGGAGAGACCCAGTACTTC